This TCR beta chain was documented in a study of cytomegalovirus exposure and HLA in healthy donors. Study-wide points: V- and J-gene trimming of TCR beta was linked (in a later analysis) to a missense DCLRE1C variant. On later analysis, the bulk of CMV-associated TCR beta chains appeared to be HLA-restricted.

The V end was cut by 7 bases, the J end by 6 bases, with 6 bases between. Germline V gives CDR1 LNHDA, CDR2 SQIVND (reference sequence). This CDR3 has 10 amino acids. Notes on this clone: The antigen remains undetermined.

Whereas donors were nominally healthy upon sampling, unrecorded immune exposures were probable. Primers: 60 Vbeta forward and 13 Jbeta reverse. Assay used: immunoSEQ multiplex PCR; TCRdb lists only in-frame clones, some missing. The sample includes some 48,000 clones, over 60% of them seen just once. This sequence joins TRBV19 and TRBJ1-1; D call uncertain. This TCR derives from a man aged 30 to 45 in good health and CMV-seropositive. The sequencing sample was made of PBMCs. The CDR3 is CASMGPEAFF. In DNA, the CDR3 is TGTGCCAGTATGGGCCCTGAAGCTTTCTTT.